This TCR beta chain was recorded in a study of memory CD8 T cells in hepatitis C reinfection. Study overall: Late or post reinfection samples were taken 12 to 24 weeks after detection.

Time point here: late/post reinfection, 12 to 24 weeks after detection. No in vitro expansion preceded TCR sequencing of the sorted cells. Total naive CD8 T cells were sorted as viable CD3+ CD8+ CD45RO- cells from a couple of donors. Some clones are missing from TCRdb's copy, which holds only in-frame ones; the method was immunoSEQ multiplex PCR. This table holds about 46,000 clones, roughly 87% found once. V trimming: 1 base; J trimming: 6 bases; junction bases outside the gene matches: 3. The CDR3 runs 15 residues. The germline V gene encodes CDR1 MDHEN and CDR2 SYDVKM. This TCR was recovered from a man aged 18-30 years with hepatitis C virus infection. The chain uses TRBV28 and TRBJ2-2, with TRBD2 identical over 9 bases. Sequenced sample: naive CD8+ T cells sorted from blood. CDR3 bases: TGTGCCAGCAGTTTATCTGGGACTAGCCCCGGGGAGCTGTTTTTT. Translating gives CASSLSGTSPGELFF. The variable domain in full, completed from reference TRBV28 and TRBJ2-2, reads DVKVTQSSRYLVKRTGEKVFLECVQDMDHENMFWYRQDPGLGLRLIYFSYDVKMKEKGDIPEGYSVSREKKERFSLILESASTNQTSMYLCASSLSGTSPGELFFGEGSRLTVL.